This T cell receptor (beta chain) was observed in a study of cytomegalovirus exposure and HLA in healthy donors. On the study more broadly: Counted in an early data release were approximately 85 million unique TCRs from HLA-typed donors.

The CDR3 length is 15 residues. V lost 4 bases to trimming and J lost 3 bases; unmatched junction nucleotides: 6. The germline gives CDR1 SQVTM, CDR2 ANQGSEA. This clone has just a few counts. What it binds is not known. The PCR made use of 60 Vbeta and 13 Jbeta primers. Profiling relied on immunoSEQ multiplex PCR, and the TCRdb table lists in-frame clones only, not all of them. The repertoire holds 250,000 to 350,000 clones, with 86% as singletons. Study findings and constraints: Sequencing likely caused a cluster of highly shared sequence variants. Later examination showed HLA-associated TCR beta chains had greater clonal expansion than equally common others. Across all donors, roughly uniform sequencing depth was an assumption of the presence/absence analyses.

The chain employs TRBV29-1 and TRBJ2-2; 9 bases map to TRBD2. Material for sequencing was PBMCs. The receptor was isolated from a man aged 40-50 years in good health and CMV-seropositive. CDR3 region: CSVGSTSGYTGELFF. In DNA form, the CDR3 reads TGCAGCGTTGGATCGACTAGCGGCTACACCGGGGAGCTGTTTTTT.